This T cell receptor beta chain comes out of a study of blood T cell repertoires in COVID-19. For the study at large: T cells, B-cell-depleted T cells, or PBMCs provided the cDNA or gDNA that served as material.

Authors' methods: Reference gene primer amplification gave estimated nucleated cell counts. Assay: immunoSEQ multiplex PCR; the TCRdb copy retains only in-frame clones and omits some. V and J calls and clone size are given by that table; D and trimming were obtained from the DNA. Among approximately 100,000 clones listed, about nine tenths were seen once. The specimen sequenced was peripheral blood. The TCR was taken from a man aged 50 to 60 with acute or convalescent COVID-19.

The CDR3 nucleotides are TGTGCCAGCAGCCTGACAGGGGGCGCGGGTGAAAAACTGTTTTTT. Residues: CASSLTGGAGEKLFF. The chain has TRBV7-9 and TRBJ1-4, with 10 nucleotides matching TRBD1. Germline V CDR1 and CDR2: SEHNR, FQNEAQ (reference sequence). The CDR3 totals 15 residues. With V trimmed by 5 bases and J by 7 bases, 7 bases remained unmatched.